Each of the 22 T cell receptor beta chains below was sequenced from the same sample in a study of cytomegalovirus exposure and HLA in healthy donors. A multiplex PCR was run with 60 Vbeta primers and 13 Jbeta primers. The assay was immunoSEQ multiplex PCR, and TCRdb's table has in-frame clones only and misses some. The sample has about 170,000 clones, around four fifths seen once; the top ten hold under 2%. Sequencing input: PBMCs. Every receptor here comes from a woman under 30 in good health and CMV-seronegative.

This chain uses TRBV6-1 with TRBJ2-7; maybe TRBD1 (6 bases). V was pared by 6 bases and J by 0 bases, with 12 bases between. From germline, CDR1 is MNHNS and CDR2 SASEGT. The CDR3 contains 14 residues. CDR3 nucleotides: TGTGCCAGCAGGGAACAGGGATACTCCTACGAGCAGTACTTC. It is translated as CASREQGYSYEQYF.

The V gene is TRBV2, the J gene TRBJ2-7, with 9 bases identical to TRBD1. The CDR3 is 14 amino acids. CDR1 and CDR2 (germline): SNHLY, FYNNEI. V trimming: 4 bases; J trimming: 3 bases; junction bases outside the gene matches: 4. Written as DNA, the CDR3 is TGTGCCAGCAGTGGCCCGGGACAGGGCTACGAGCAGTACTTC. Its translation: CASSGPGQGYEQYF.

This chain joins TRBV4-1 and TRBJ1-4; D gene uncertain. The CDR3 is 15 amino acids. From germline, CDR1 is MGHRA and CDR2 YSYEKL. The ends were cut back, 1 base at V and 2 bases at J, with 8 bases in the middle. CDR3 protein: CASSQVAVTNEKLFF. The CDR3 nucleotides are TGCGCCAGCAGCCAAGTTGCAGTGACTAATGAAAAACTGTTTTTT.

This chain connects TRBV6-1 to TRBJ2-7; D is undetermined. Germline values: CDR1 MNHNS, CDR2 SASEGT. V gave up 0 bases and J gave up 3 bases, with 3 bases separating them. This CDR3 spans 12 amino acids. As DNA, the CDR3 is TGTGCCAGCAGTGAAGCTAGCTACGAGCAGTACTTC. Its protein is CASSEASYEQYF.

The chain is built from TRBV29-1 and TRBJ2-3; D uncertain. Germline CDR1 and CDR2: SQVTM and ANQGSEA. This CDR3 is 14 amino acids long. V lost 5 bases and J 6 bases, leaving 18 bases between the germline ends. The CDR3 sequence: CSVTGSPSSDTQYF. CDR3 DNA sequence: TGCAGCGTTACCGGGTCTCCCTCGTCGGATACGCAGTATTTT.

The J gene is TRBJ1-1, the V gene TRBV19; tentatively, D is TRBD1 (5 bases). V gave up 3 bases and J gave up 0 bases, with 17 bases separating them. The CDR3 contains 17 residues. Germline assignment: CDR1 LNHDA and CDR2 SQIVND (reference sequence). CDR3 nucleotides: TGTGCCAGTAGTATTGGCGCTGACAGCTCCATGAACACTGAAGCTTTCTTT. This translates into CASSIGADSSMNTEAFF.

The rearrangement uses TRBV7-8 and TRBJ2-7; D unclear. The V gene's germline CDR1 is SGHVS and CDR2 FQNEAQ. V lost 5 bases and J lost 3, with 11 bases in between. The CDR3 has 13 residues. CDR3 sequence: CASSLHSYYEQYF. In DNA form, the CDR3 reads TGTGCCAGCAGCCTTCACTCATACTACGAGCAGTACTTC.

This clone was seen a handful of times. The chain links TRBV5-6 to TRBJ2-7; TRBD1 aligns across 8 bases. Germline V lookup: CDR1 SGHDT, CDR2 YYEEEE. The CDR3 extends over 14 amino acids. V gave up 0 bases and J gave up 6 bases; unmatched junction bases: 5. CDR3 residues: CASSLGTDRVEQYF. The CDR3 nucleotides are TGTGCCAGCAGCTTGGGGACGGACAGGGTCGAGCAGTACTTC.

The CDR3 sequence: CASSLGTSPDTQYF. CDR3 nucleotide sequence: TGTGCCAGCAGCTTGGGGACTAGCCCAGATACGCAGTATTTT. This rearrangement joins TRBV5-4 to TRBJ2-3; 8 nucleotides agree with TRBD2. V was clipped by 0 bases and J by 4 bases; unmatched bases: 1. Germline-derived CDR1 and CDR2 are SGHNT and YYREEE (reference sequence). The CDR3 length is 14 residues.

V usage is TRBV28 and J usage is TRBJ1-2, with 9 bases fitting TRBD1. The V gene's germline CDR1 is MDHEN and CDR2 SYDVKM. The V gene end was trimmed by 6 bases and the J gene end by 10 bases; junction bases not matched to a gene: 15. The CDR3 loop spans 15 amino acids. The CDR3 coding sequence is TGTGCCAGCAGAAATGCCGGACAGGGGTCTGATCTCTACACCTTC. It codes for CASRNAGQGSDLYTF.

V gene TRBV15 combines with J gene TRBJ2-1; D is perhaps TRBD1 (6 bases). CDR1 is LNHNV and CDR2 is YYDKDF in the germline V gene (reference sequence). V gave up 4 bases and J gave up 8 bases, with 15 bases separating them. This CDR3 contains 14 residues. CDR3 in amino acids: CATSTLGAGDEQFF. In nucleotides, the CDR3 is TGTGCCACCAGCACTTTAGGAGCAGGGGATGAGCAGTTCTTC. Full variable domain (outside the CDR3, taken from reference TRBV15 and TRBJ2-1): DAMVIQNPRYQVTQFGKPVTLSCSQTLNHNVMYWYQQKSSQAPKLLFHYYDKDFNNEADTPDNFQSRRPNTSFCFLDIRSPGLGDTAMYLCATSTLGAGDEQFFGPGTRLTVL.

The rearrangement uses TRBV20-1 and TRBJ2-7; no reliable D call. V gave up 3 bases and J gave up 7 bases, with 10 bases separating them. The CDR3 totals 11 residues. Germline values: CDR1 DFQATT, CDR2 SNEGSKA (reference sequence). In DNA, the CDR3 is TGCAGTGCTAGGATACAGAATGAGCAGTACTTC. This encodes CSARIQNEQYF.

The gene calls are TRBV6-1 and TRBJ1-5, with D tentatively TRBD1 (5 bases). V lost 2 bases and J 4 bases, leaving 15 bases between the germline ends. The germline CDR1 and CDR2 sequences are MNHNS and SASEGT. This CDR3 contains 16 residues. This CDR3 reads CASSERGPGWNQPQHF. The CDR3 DNA follows: TGTGCCAGCAGTGAAAGAGGTCCAGGGTGGAATCAGCCCCAGCATTTT.

The genes are TRBV10-3 and TRBJ2-5; 11 positions agree with TRBD2. CDR3 length: 15 amino acids. V was pared by 4 bases and J by 5 bases, with 6 bases of the junction left unmatched. From germline, CDR1 is ENHRY and CDR2 SYGVKD. As DNA, the CDR3 is TGTGCCATCAGTGGGGGGACTAGCGGTAAGGAGACCCAGTACTTC. It is translated as CAISGGTSGKETQYF.

The chain employs TRBV19 and TRBJ2-1; maybe TRBD2 (5 bases). V was trimmed by 5 bases and J by 4 bases, leaving 18 bases between them. The germline gives CDR1 LNHDA, CDR2 SQIVND (reference sequence). There are 16 residues in the CDR3. The CDR3 here is CASSLKPLGGYNEQFF. The CDR3 DNA reads TGTGCCAGTAGTCTAAAGCCCTTAGGCGGGTACAATGAGCAGTTCTTC.

The rearrangement joins TRBV21-1 to TRBJ2-5; the DNA was not used to check the table's D call, TRBD1. TRBV21-1 corresponds to a pseudogene. The CDR3 loop spans 12 amino acids. This chain's CDR3 is CASSKDRETQYF. The CDR3 DNA reads TGTGCCAGCAGCAAAGACAGGGAGACCCAGTACTTC.

This clone was found once. The chain recombines TRBV6-4 with TRBJ2-1; TRBD1 might be the D (6 bases). CDR3 length equals 16 residues. The germline CDR1 and CDR2 sequences are MRHNA and SNTAGT. Trimming stripped 0 bases from V and 6 bases from J, with 15 bases between. CDR3 sequence: CASSDSNRAGRNEQFF. The CDR3 DNA is TGTGCCAGCAGTGACTCGAACAGGGCAGGACGCAATGAGCAGTTCTTC.

The rearrangement links TRBV18 to TRBJ1-2; D possibly corresponds to TRBD1 (6 bases). V was shortened by 4 bases and J by 3 bases, with 24 bases between the two germline ends. Germline CDR1 KGHSH, CDR2 LQKENI. The CDR3 has 18 amino acids. The CDR3: CASSHRAGVPSSDYGYTF. Written as DNA, the CDR3 is TGTGCCAGCTCACACCGGGCAGGGGTCCCCTCCAGTGACTATGGCTACACCTTC.

This rearrangement joins TRBV18 to TRBJ1-1; D gene ambiguous. The germline CDR1 and CDR2 sequences are KGHSH and LQKENI. Trimming took 1 base from V and 1 from J, leaving 7 bases between them. This CDR3 has 14 residues. CDR3 in amino acids: CASSPLAENTEAFF. The CDR3 nucleotides are TGTGCCAGCTCACCACTGGCAGAGAACACTGAAGCTTTCTTT.

The sample holds one count of this clone. The junction departs from the called germline gene at one end, perhaps through a read error. The CDR3 sequence is CASSPTIVNRPQHF. In nucleotides, the CDR3 is TGTGCCAGCTCACCAACGATAGTCAATCGGCCCCAGCATTTT. The V and J genes are TRBV18 and TRBJ1-5; D is uncertain. There are 14 residues in the CDR3. Germline CDR1 is KGHSH and CDR2 is LQKENI.

The chain joins TRBV18 to TRBJ2-7, with 11 bases aligning to TRBD2. In germline, CDR1 is KGHSH, CDR2 LQKENI. This CDR3 region has 18 residues. V was clipped by 3 bases and J by 0 bases; unmatched bases: 10. CDR3 residues: CASSPLASGGPSSYEQYF. CDR3 in DNA: TGTGCCAGCTCACCTCTCGCTAGCGGGGGGCCGAGCTCCTACGAGCAGTACTTC.

This chain links TRBV19 with TRBJ1-1; D might be TRBD1 (5 bases). Trimming left V 7 bases short and J 0 bases short, with 9 bases between. CDR3 length equals 13 residues. Germline V gene sequence: CDR1 LNHDA, CDR2 SQIVND (reference sequence). CDR3 amino acids: CASNWGVNTEAFF. Written as DNA, the CDR3 is TGTGCCAGTAATTGGGGCGTGAACACTGAAGCTTTCTTT.